The 11 T cell receptor beta chains given below trace back to one sample, sequenced in a study of blood T cell repertoires in COVID-19. Some clones are missing from TCRdb's copy, which holds only in-frame ones; the method was immunoSEQ multiplex PCR. This sample has about 290,000 clones, with roughly 80% found just once. The specimen was peripheral blood. Receptor source: a woman between 45 and 60 years old with active or convalescent COVID-19.

J is TRBJ2-2 and V is TRBV15; TRBD1 might be the D (6 bases). The germline gives CDR1 LNHNV, CDR2 YYDKDF (reference sequence). The CDR3 has 15 residues. Between the trimmed V and J ends, which lost 5 bases and 5 bases, there was a span of 15 bases. The CDR3 protein is CATSEDRAVTGELFF. Here the CDR3 DNA reads TGTGCCACCAGCGAGGACAGAGCCGTTACCGGGGAGCTGTTTTTT.

This clone has just a few counts. The chain carries TRBV7-2 and TRBJ2-4; 7 nucleotides line up with TRBD1. Germline lookup yields CDR1 SGHTA and CDR2 FQGNSA. The CDR3 runs 14 residues. The trim removed 5 bases at V and 6 bases at J, leaving 7 bases unmatched. In DNA form, the CDR3 reads TGTGCCAGCAGCACTAGGGACAGCCGAAACATTCAGTACTTC. Protein product: CASSTRDSRNIQYF.

In its sample, this clone was seen a few times. V is TRBV6-6 and J is TRBJ1-5; 11 bases line up with TRBD1. The CDR3 has 13 amino acids. J gave up 5 bases and V 6 bases, and 0 bases lay outside the gene matches. CDR1 is MNHNY and CDR2 is SVGAGI in the germline V gene (reference sequence). Here the CDR3 DNA reads TGTGCCAGCAGGGGACAGGGGGATCAGCCCCAGCATTTT. Its translation is CASRGQGDQPQHF.

V usage is TRBV3-1 (or the pseudogene TRBV3-2) and J usage is TRBJ1-2; D ambiguous. The CDR3 consists of 13 residues. Trimming cost V 6 bases and J 8 bases, with 16 bases left between them. CDR1 is LGHDT, CDR2 YNNKEL, per germline (reference sequence). The CDR3 bases are TGTGCCAGCAGTCAGACCCAACCGGGAGGCTACACCTTC. It specifies CASSQTQPGGYTF.

This sequence joins TRBV7-9 and TRBJ2-7; D not resolved. Trimming stripped 4 bases from V and 5 bases from J, with 9 bases between. The CDR3 has 12 amino acids. Per germline, CDR1 SEHNR and CDR2 FQNEAQ (reference sequence). The CDR3 loop is CASSSLWHEQYF. The CDR3 DNA reads as TGTGCCAGCAGCTCGTTATGGCACGAGCAGTACTTC.

This rearrangement joins TRBV7-6 to TRBJ2-7; unclear D gene. CDR1 and CDR2 from the germline V gene are SGHVS and FNYEAQ. The CDR3 runs 13 residues. V was cut by 1 base and J by 6 bases, with 10 bases left in between. The CDR3, as DNA: TGTGCCAGCAGCTTAGGCCCCTCCGGCGAGCAGTACTTC. Its protein is CASSLGPSGEQYF. Together with reference TRBV7-6 and TRBJ2-7, the CDR3 gives the full variable domain: GAGVSQSPRYKVTKRGQDVALRCDPISGHVSLYWYRQALGQGPEFLTYFNYEAQQDKSGLPNDRFSAERPEGSISTLTIQRTEQRDSAMYRCASSLGPSGEQYFGPGTRLTVT.

J is TRBJ1-2 and V is TRBV5-1; the D gene is possibly TRBD1 (5 bases). Trimming shortened V by 3 bases and J by 2 bases, and 11 bases separated the two germline ends. Germline values: CDR1 SGHRS, CDR2 YFSETQ. CDR3 length: 14 residues. The CDR3 loop reads CASSWDSLNYGYTF. CDR3 nucleotides: TGCGCCAGCAGCTGGGACTCCTTAAACTATGGCTACACCTTC.

The chain couples TRBV6-5 to TRBJ1-4; D is uncertain. The CDR3 runs to 15 residues. CDR1 and CDR2 from the germline V gene are MNHEY and SVGAGI. Trimming took 9 bases from V and 3 from J, leaving 17 bases between them. The CDR3 DNA reads TGTGCCAGTCAGTGGTCGTTCGCGGCTAATGAAAAACTGTTTTTT. This encodes CASQWSFAANEKLFF.

This clone was picked up one time. V is TRBV6-1 and J is TRBJ2-1; D ambiguous. The V gene's germline CDR1 is MNHNS and CDR2 SASEGT. The CDR3 has 13 residues. Trimming left V 1 base short and J 4 bases short, with 5 bases between. CDR3 residues: CASSEGAYNEQFF. The DNA for the CDR3 is TGTGCCAGCAGTGAAGGGGCATACAATGAGCAGTTCTTC.

The V and J genes are TRBV5-6 and TRBJ2-6; TRBD1 is a possible D gene (5 bases). Germline assignment: CDR1 SGHDT and CDR2 YYEEEE. Trimming left V 4 bases short and J 1 base short, with 9 bases between. The CDR3 is 15 residues long. CDR3 sequence reads: CASSKYRSGANVLTF. In DNA, the CDR3 is TGTGCCAGCAGCAAATACAGGTCTGGGGCCAACGTCCTGACTTTC.

The chain carries TRBV14 and TRBJ2-5; 9 bases align to TRBD1. The J segment lost 0 bases and the V segment lost 0 bases, leaving 14 bases of the junction unmatched. CDR1 and CDR2 (germline): SGHDN, FVKESK. The CDR3 totals 20 residues. The CDR3 coding sequence is TGTGCCAGCAGCCAAGACTTACAGGGGGCATCCCCAACCTACCAAGAGACCCAGTACTTC. It yields the protein CASSQDLQGASPTYQETQYF.